These 21 T cell receptor beta chains were sequenced from one sample in a study of T cells after yellow fever vaccination. TCRdb used MiXCR to reprocess the 5' RACE reads, holding one entry per CDR3 protein. The profile covers hundreds of thousands of distinct CDR3 sequences, with roughly a sixth appearing a single time and around a sixth taken by the ten largest. The sample in question was PBMCs, obtained less than 6 days after the first yellow fever vaccination. These TCRs come from a man aged 18 to 35 who received the YFV17D yellow fever vaccine.

This clonotype was counted between two and nine times. V gene TRBV12-3 or TRBV12-4 combines with J gene TRBJ1-2, with D possibly TRBD1 on 6 matching bases. Trimming cost V 5 bases and J 4 bases, with 17 bases left between them. This CDR3 region has 15 residues. CDR3: CASSPVHRAPYGYTF. CDR3 bases: TGTGCCAGCAGTCCGGTCCACAGGGCCCCCTATGGCTACACCTTC.

This clonotype was seen at least ten times. V usage is TRBV7-9 and J usage is TRBJ2-7; D possibly uses TRBD1 or TRBD2 (5 bases each). V lost 4 bases to trimming and J lost 7 bases, with 14 bases between them. This CDR3 comprises 13 residues. Germline-derived CDR1 and CDR2 are SEHNR and FQNEAQ (reference sequence). CDR3 sequence (DNA): TGTGCCAGCAGCTCGGGACGGAGCCTTGAGCAGTACTTC. Translating gives CASSSGRSLEQYF. The full variable domain, in which reference TRBV7-9 and TRBJ2-7 provide the parts outside the CDR3, is DTGVSQNPRHKITKRGQNVTFRCDPISEHNRLYWYRQTLGQGPEFLTYFQNEAQLEKSRLLSDRFSAERPKGSFSTLEIQRTEQGDSAMYLCASSSGRSLEQYFGPGTRLTVT.

CDR3 nucleotide sequence: TGTGCCACCAGCAGAGGAGAAGAGACCCAGTACTTC. Encoded protein: CATSRGEETQYF. This chain links TRBV15 with TRBJ2-5; no reliable D call. V gave up 1 base and J gave up 3 bases, with 3 bases separating them. This CDR3 contains 12 residues. The germline gives CDR1 LNHNV, CDR2 YYDKDF (reference sequence).

V gene TRBV28 combines with J gene TRBJ2-5; D possibly matches TRBD1 or TRBD2 (5 bases each). The ends were cut back, 3 bases at V and 1 base at J, with 15 bases in the middle. The CDR3 has 16 residues. Germline CDR1 MDHEN, CDR2 SYDVKM. The CDR3 region is CASSFGLGATQETQYF. CDR3 nucleotide sequence: TGTGCCAGCAGTTTCGGACTTGGGGCCACCCAAGAGACCCAGTACTTC.

This clonotype has a handful of counts. The V call is TRBV7-9, the J call TRBJ1-1; D is uncertain. This CDR3 contains 13 residues. Germline V gene lookup returns CDR1 SEHNR and CDR2 FQNEAQ (reference sequence). Trimming stripped 5 bases from V and 4 bases from J, with 11 bases between. CDR3: CASSRNGRTEAFF. The CDR3 DNA reads as TGTGCCAGCAGCCGGAATGGTCGCACTGAAGCTTTCTTT.

This clonotype was seen a handful of times. This chain links TRBV12-3 or TRBV12-4 with TRBJ2-5, with 8 bases that match TRBD1. Germline trimming cut 1 base from V and 4 bases from J; bases unmatched to any gene: 5. This CDR3 contains 15 residues. The CDR3: CASSLGQGRRETQYF. The CDR3, as DNA: TGTGCCAGCAGTTTAGGACAGGGGCGGAGAGAGACCCAGTACTTC.

The chain recombines TRBV7-2 with TRBJ1-5; weak D call: TRBD1 (6 bases). The germline V gene encodes CDR1 SGHTA and CDR2 FQGNSA. V gave up 0 bases and J gave up 4 bases, with 13 bases separating them. The CDR3 runs to 16 residues. CDR3 sequence: CASSLAVGQINQPQHF. The CDR3, as DNA: TGTGCCAGCAGCTTAGCGGTCGGACAGATAAATCAGCCCCAGCATTTT. The variable domain in full, completed from reference TRBV7-2 and TRBJ1-5, reads GAGVSQSPSNKVTEKGKDVELRCDPISGHTALYWYRQSLGQGLEFLIYFQGNSAPDKSGLPSDRFSAERTGGSVSTLTIQRTQQEDSAVYLCASSLAVGQINQPQHFGDGTRLSIL.

There are a few counts of this clonotype. The chain recombines TRBV20-1 with TRBJ1-1, with 9 bases lining up with TRBD1. CDR1 and CDR2 (germline): DFQATT, SNEGSKA (reference sequence). V lost 0 bases, J lost 4 bases, and 12 bases stayed unmatched. The CDR3 spans 17 residues. CDR3 coding DNA: TGCAGTGCTAGAGACCGCACCCTCGGGACAGGGCTCACTGAAGCTTTCTTT. This translates into CSARDRTLGTGLTEAFF.

This clonotype occurred a few times. CDR3 nucleotides: TGTGCCAGTACGGGGACCAAGGCTGTCTGGACTAATGAAAAACTGTTTTTT. Translation gives CASTGTKAVWTNEKLFF. The V and J genes are TRBV19 and TRBJ1-4, with D perhaps matching TRBD1 (5 bases). V was clipped by 7 bases and J by 2 bases, with 20 bases between them. The CDR3 loop spans 17 amino acids. Germline CDR1 reads LNHDA; CDR2 reads SQIVND (reference sequence).

The chain employs TRBV4-1 and TRBJ2-2; TRBD2 agrees at 14 bases. CDR3 length equals 19 residues. V shed 1 base, J shed 2 bases, and the junction held 6 bases outside the gene matches. Germline-derived CDR1 and CDR2 are MGHRA and YSYEKL. CDR3 region: CASSQGGTSGGLNTGELFF. CDR3 nucleotide sequence: TGCGCCAGCAGCCAAGGTGGGACTAGCGGGGGCCTTAACACCGGGGAGCTGTTTTTT.

V and J are TRBV6-1 and TRBJ2-5; D remains ambiguous. The CDR3 contains 15 residues. V was cut by 3 bases and J by 7 bases, with 18 bases left in between. Germline V CDR1 and CDR2: MNHNS, SASEGT. Here the CDR3 reads CASSDGLWVHWTQYF. The CDR3 nucleotides are TGTGCCAGCAGTGATGGGCTCTGGGTCCATTGGACCCAGTACTTC.

The chain links TRBV29-1 to TRBJ2-5; no clear D. Trimming removed 4 bases from V and 0 bases from J, with 9 bases in between. This CDR3 contains 13 residues. Germline V lookup: CDR1 SQVTM, CDR2 ANQGSEA. The chain's CDR3 is CSVVGTYQETQYF. In DNA, the CDR3 is TGCAGCGTTGTCGGAACGTACCAAGAGACCCAGTACTTC.

This clonotype was seen a handful of times. This chain uses TRBV5-1 with TRBJ2-3, with 8 bases matching TRBD1. Unmatched junction bases numbered 4, after V lost 3 bases and J lost 4 bases. The CDR3 is made up of 14 amino acids. The germline gives CDR1 SGHRS, CDR2 YFSETQ. CDR3 nucleotide sequence: TGCGCCAGCAGCTCCCAGGGGGCCTCAGATACGCAGTATTTT. Residues: CASSSQGASDTQYF.

The chain carries TRBV10-3 and TRBJ2-7, with D maybe TRBD2 (5 bases). Germline CDR1 reads ENHRY; CDR2 reads SYGVKD. CDR3 length equals 15 residues. The V and J ends lost 4 bases and 1 base respectively, with 14 bases between them. DNA for the CDR3: TGTGCCATCAGTGTCAAGCGGCCAGTTTCCTACGAGCAGTACTTC. Protein product: CAISVKRPVSYEQYF.

The gene calls are TRBV28 and TRBJ2-2; 9 nucleotides align to TRBD1. J was trimmed by 4 bases and V by 4 bases; bases with no gene match: 7. This CDR3 is built from 16 residues. CDR1 is MDHEN and CDR2 is SYDVKM in the germline V gene. For the CDR3, the DNA is TGTGCCAGCAGTTCACACAGGGGGCGAATCACCGGGGAGCTGTTTTTT. Translation: CASSSHRGRITGELFF.

The gene calls are TRBV20-1 and TRBJ2-5, with 7 bases lining up with TRBD2. This CDR3 comprises 14 residues. The V segment lost 0 bases and the J segment 2 bases; nucleotides outside the gene matches: 3. Looked up from germline, CDR1 is DFQATT and CDR2 is SNEGSKA (reference sequence). The CDR3 nucleotides are TGCAGTGCTAGAGATGGACTAGGGCAAGAGACCCAGTACTTC. This gives the protein CSARDGLGQETQYF.

Only a few counts were recorded for this clonotype. V and J are TRBV4-1 and TRBJ2-2; D not resolved. The V gene lost 3 bases and the J gene lost 1 base, with 9 bases spanning the gap. CDR1 MGHRA and CDR2 YSYEKL come from the germline V gene. The CDR3 spans 15 residues. Here the CDR3 DNA reads TGCGCCAGCAGCCACGAGCTGGGGAACACCGGGGAGCTGTTTTTT. Its translation: CASSHELGNTGELFF.

This clonotype has a count of ten or more. The chain uses TRBV20-1 and TRBJ2-3; D unresolved. CDR3 size: 12 residues. Trimming removed 6 bases from V and 3 bases from J, with 10 bases in between. Looked up from germline, CDR1 is DFQATT and CDR2 is SNEGSKA (reference sequence). The DNA for the CDR3 is TGCAGTGCCACCCCGGTGACAGATACGCAGTATTTT. Its protein product is CSATPVTDTQYF.

This clonotype has just a few counts. The chain employs TRBV10-2 and TRBJ1-2; D remains ambiguous. This CDR3 has 13 residues. The germline V and J ends were trimmed by 3 bases and 4 bases, with 9 bases remaining between them. The germline gives CDR1 WSHSY, CDR2 SAAADI. The CDR3 bases are TGCGCCAGCAGTGATCCGGAGTTCTATGGCTACACCTTC. Its protein is CASSDPEFYGYTF.

The rearrangement uses TRBV9 and TRBJ2-3, with 11 bases lining up with TRBD2. Germline V CDR1 and CDR2: SGDLS, YYNGEE. V shed 3 bases and J 4 bases; nucleotides not matched to a gene: 4. The CDR3 contains 15 residues. This chain's CDR3 is CASSGGTSGPDTQYF. CDR3 DNA sequence: TGTGCCAGCAGCGGAGGGACTAGCGGACCAGATACGCAGTATTTT.

This clonotype has only a few counts. The chain has TRBV12-3 or TRBV12-4 and TRBJ2-7; D possibly corresponds to TRBD1 (5 bases). V was shortened by 6 bases and J by 5 bases, with 20 bases between the two germline ends. CDR3 length: 15 residues. CDR3 DNA sequence: TGTGCCAGCAGCTCCCTAGGGGCAGGCATCCACGAGCAGTACTTC. As protein: CASSSLGAGIHEQYF.